One T cell receptor (beta chain) is described in this entry. The antigen it recognizes is unknown. No much larger clone is present one base from it, and per-base qualities are unavailable. Its CDR3 holds 16 amino acids, cysteine through phenylalanine. Of all the DNA, just the CDR3 is kept, 48 bases in frame from base 1. CDR1 and CDR2 are read off the germline V gene as MNHNS and SASEGT. The V end loses 2 bases and the J end loses 1 base, and a stretch of 12 bases separates them. This entry is derived from a study of cytomegalovirus exposure and HLA in healthy donors (dated by TCRdb to the late 2010s). Context from the whole study: According to a later analysis, one platform produced both the roughly 120 validation repertoires and the 666 repertoires of the first cohort. The study was designed to test whether signatures of past pathogen exposure could be identified by cataloging public T cell receptors. Along with the approximately 620-subject first cohort, a separate validation cohort of about 110 different subjects was used. High-throughput TCR immunosequencing, statistical association of individual TCRs with disease status, and machine learning were combined to predict cytomegalovirus infection status.

The donors were included in the validation cohort of some 120 subjects, a group kept apart from the roughly 670-subject first cohort. Beyond this particular receptor, the publication reports: In the study, 150 to 200 TCR beta chains were listed as associated with cytomegalovirus. The classifier was reported to diagnose cytomegalovirus status with high specificity and sensitivity in both the original and validation cohorts. Three of the identified cytomegalovirus-associated TCR beta chains were confirmed in vitro to be specific for cytomegalovirus antigens. According to the authors, the approach could potentially be generalized to other disease states and immunological phenotypes. A later analysis had no HLA typing for the validation cohort, so co-occurrence there was scored across all 110 or so repertoires. Of the cluster scores, approximately 94% were above 0 in a later analysis, which found that TCRs clustered in the first cohort also tended to co-occur in the 120 validation repertoires. While some public TCRs were present in many individuals, most TCR sequences turned up only very rarely across donors.

The library was made by the immunoSEQ multiplex PCR assay. Regarding the original processing steps: A statistical classification framework was developed to diagnose cytomegalovirus status using the catalog of TCR beta chain sequences. The source is immuneACCESS, and TCRdb retained only in-frame sequences with V and J called. Part of the clones is not carried over; for the studies checked, unresolved V genes explain less than half of this, and the remainder is unexplained. V and J calls and clone size are given by that table; D and trimming were obtained from the DNA. The sample table contains a few hundred thousand clones; only one count was recorded for roughly 90% of them. The biggest ten clones account for roughly 1% of the sample.

This TCR was sampled from a young woman in good health and CMV-seronegative. What was sequenced was PBMCs. This sequence uses TRBV6-1 and TRBJ2-1, and TRBD1 may be the D gene, going by 5 matching bases. The DNA sequence follows: TGTGCCAGCAGTGAACTCAGGGTACAGTCCTACAATGAGCAGTTCTTC. It translates as CASSELRVQSYNEQFF.